This T cell receptor (beta chain) was identified during a study of blood T cell repertoires in COVID-19. Overall study context: Whether acute or convalescent, the COVID-19 samples came from the United States, Italy and Spain.

This clone has only one observation. Participants' reported clinical history set cohort assignment. Contact with a PCR-confirmed or clinician-diagnosed COVID-19 case occurred within 2 weeks of entry. Source study methods: Amplification from reference gene primers served as the basis for estimated nucleated cell counts. Sequenced by immunoSEQ multiplex PCR; TCRdb stores in-frame clones only, minus some. That table is the source of V, J and clone size, and D and trimming were worked out from the DNA. The sample includes some 300,000 clones, roughly nine tenths of them seen just once. CDR1 and CDR2 from the germline V gene are SNHLY and FYNNEI. V lost 2 bases and J lost 5, with 12 bases in between. The CDR3 totals 15 residues.

The rearrangement uses TRBV2 and TRBJ2-2; TRBD2 is a possible D gene (5 bases). The sequenced sample consisted of PBMCs or T cells enriched from blood (not recorded which). This receptor was taken from a woman aged 45-65 years who had been exposed to COVID-19. The CDR3 region has the DNA TGTGCCAGCAGTGAACTTAGCGTGAGGACCGGGGAGCTGTTTTTT. Translation gives CASSELSVRTGELFF.